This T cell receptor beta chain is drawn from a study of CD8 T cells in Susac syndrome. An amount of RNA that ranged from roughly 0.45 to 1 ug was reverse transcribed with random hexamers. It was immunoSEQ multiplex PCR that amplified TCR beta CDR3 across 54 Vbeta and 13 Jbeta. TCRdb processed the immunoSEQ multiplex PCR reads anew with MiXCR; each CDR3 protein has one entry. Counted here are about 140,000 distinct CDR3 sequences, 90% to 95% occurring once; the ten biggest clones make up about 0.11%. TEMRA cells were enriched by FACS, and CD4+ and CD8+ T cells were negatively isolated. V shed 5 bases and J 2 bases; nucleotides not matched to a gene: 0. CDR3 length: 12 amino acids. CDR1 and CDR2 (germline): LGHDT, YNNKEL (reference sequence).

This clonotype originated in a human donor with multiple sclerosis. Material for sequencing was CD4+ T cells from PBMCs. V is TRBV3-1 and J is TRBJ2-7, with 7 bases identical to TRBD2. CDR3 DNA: TGTGCCAGCAGCGGGGGGGCCTACGAGCAGTACTTC. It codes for CASSGGAYEQYF.